This T cell receptor beta chain was profiled in a study of blood T cell repertoires in COVID-19. As for the study in general: Specimens from acute and convalescent COVID-19 originated in the United States, Italy and Spain. PBMCs, B-cell-depleted T cells, or T cells provided the cDNA or gDNA that made up the material.

In the source study's methods: It was from reference gene primer amplification that nucleated cell counts were estimated. Only in-frame clones appear in the TCRdb table, and some are missing; sequencing was by immunoSEQ multiplex PCR. V and J calls and clone size are those listed in that table; D and trimming were worked out from the DNA. The sample holds about 100,000 clones, 80% seen once. Germline V gene data show CDR1 as SGDLS and CDR2 as YYNGEE. The V gene lost 0 bases and the J gene lost 3 bases, with 15 bases spanning the gap. The CDR3 is made up of 17 amino acids. This clonotype was sampled from a woman aged 70 to 79 with acute or convalescent COVID-19. Sequencing was performed on peripheral blood. The rearrangement links TRBV9 to TRBJ1-4; TRBD1 is a possible D gene (6 bases). The CDR3 DNA sequence: TGTGCCAGCAGCGTAGGCATCTTGGGGGGGCCTAATGAAAAACTGTTTTTT. This sequence encodes CASSVGILGGPNEKLFF.